These 11 T cell receptor beta chains were all obtained from the same sample, sequenced in a study of blood T cell repertoires in COVID-19. Using immunoSEQ multiplex PCR, the repertoire was profiled, and TCRdb retains in-frame clones only, with some absent. The sample lists approximately 71,000 clones; about 86% were seen once. Sequenced sample: peripheral blood. The receptors derive from a middle-aged man with acute or convalescent COVID-19.

This chain connects TRBV3-1 (or the pseudogene TRBV3-2) to TRBJ2-1; the match to TRBD2 covers 13 bases. The CDR3 has 15 residues. The germline V gene has CDR1 LGHDT and CDR2 YNNKEL (reference sequence). V lost 2 bases to trimming and J lost 6 bases; unmatched junction nucleotides: 1. The CDR3 DNA reads as TGTGCCAGCAGCCAAACTAGCGGGGGGGCCAATGAGCAGTTCTTC. This codes for CASSQTSGGANEQFF.

The V call is TRBV5-5, the J call TRBJ1-2; 10 bases are a match to TRBD1. Germline CDR1 and CDR2: SGHKS and YYEKEE (reference sequence). This CDR3 region has 15 residues. Unmatched junction bases numbered 6, after V lost 2 bases and J lost 5 bases. The CDR3 protein is CASSFRDRGIYGYTF. The CDR3, as DNA: TGTGCCAGCAGCTTCCGGGACAGGGGAATTTATGGCTACACCTTC.

CDR3 DNA sequence: TGTGCCAGCAGATTACAGGCTAGCACTGAAGCTTTCTTT. It yields the protein CASRLQASTEAFF. The V and J genes are TRBV2 and TRBJ1-1, with D possibly TRBD1 on 5 matching bases. V shed 6 bases and J shed 4 bases, with 12 bases lying between them. This CDR3 spans 13 amino acids. Germline V gene sequence: CDR1 SNHLY, CDR2 FYNNEI.

The chain is built from TRBV27 and TRBJ1-6, with TRBD1 matching 9 bases. Looked up from germline, CDR1 is MNHEY and CDR2 is SMNVEV (reference sequence). V dropped 2 bases and J dropped 0; count of bases not matched to a gene: 11. This CDR3 region has 20 residues. The CDR3 region has the DNA TGTGCCAGCAGTTTAAGGACAGGGGTCGCTTCGAGCTCCTATAATTCACCCCTCCACTTT. Encoded protein: CASSLRTGVASSSYNSPLHF.

This clone was picked up one time. The chain is built from TRBV6-4 and TRBJ1-2, with D possibly matching TRBD1 (5 bases). Trimming removed 3 bases at V and 7 bases at J, with 12 bases between. This CDR3 region has 13 residues. The germline V gene encodes CDR1 MRHNA and CDR2 SNTAGT. CDR3 region: CASSEQGLGGYTF. In DNA, the CDR3 is TGTGCCAGCAGTGAGCAGGGACTCGGTGGCTACACCTTC.

The chain joins TRBV19 to TRBJ1-4; D possibly corresponds to TRBD1 (6 bases). V lost 5 bases and J 8 bases, leaving 18 bases between the germline ends. CDR3 length equals 15 residues. Germline V gene lookup returns CDR1 LNHDA and CDR2 SQIVND (reference sequence). The DNA of the CDR3 is TGTGCCAGTAGTCGCACAGGGACGAGAGGAGAAAAACTGTTTTTT. Translation: CASSRTGTRGEKLFF. Looking up the rest from reference TRBV19 and TRBJ1-4 gives the full variable domain: DGGITQSPKYLFRKEGQNVTLSCEQNLNHDAMYWYRQDPGQGLRLIYYSQIVNDFQKGDIAEGYSVSREKKESFPLTVTSAQKNPTAFYLCASSRTGTRGEKLFFGSGTQLSVL.

The sample holds a few counts of this clone. The chain couples TRBV5-3 to TRBJ2-2; 8 nucleotides align to TRBD1. TRBV5-3 has ORF status, its function being uncertain. The CDR3 loop spans 16 amino acids. The V gene end was trimmed by 4 bases and the J gene end by 6 bases; junction bases not matched to a gene: 11. Here the CDR3 DNA reads TGTGCCAGAAGCATGACAGGGGTGGCTCGCGCCGGGGAGCTGTTTTTT. This encodes CARSMTGVARAGELFF.

This clone is a singleton in its sample. This chain joins TRBV7-9 and TRBJ2-3; 9 nucleotides align to TRBD1. CDR1 SEHNR and CDR2 FQNEAQ come from the germline V gene (reference sequence). V was clipped by 2 bases and J by 6 bases; unmatched bases: 6. This CDR3 spans 15 amino acids. The CDR3 here is CASSLTGGFPDTQYF. DNA of the CDR3: TGTGCCAGCAGCTTAACAGGGGGCTTCCCGGATACGCAGTATTTT. Supplemented by reference TRBV7-9 and TRBJ2-3, the full variable domain reads DTGVSQNPRHKITKRGQNVTFRCDPISEHNRLYWYRQTLGQGPEFLTYFQNEAQLEKSRLLSDRFSAERPKGSFSTLEIQRTEQGDSAMYLCASSLTGGFPDTQYFGPGTRLTVL.

In DNA form, the CDR3 reads TGTGCCTGGCGACAGGGGGCTAACTATGGCTACACCTTC. Its protein product is CAWRQGANYGYTF. J is TRBJ1-2 and V is TRBV30; TRBD1 agrees at 9 bases. CDR1 and CDR2 from the germline V gene are GTSNPN and SVGIG (reference sequence). The CDR3 consists of 13 residues. V lost 5 bases, J lost 0 bases, and 1 base stayed unmatched.

This clone came up once. The chain carries TRBV7-2 and TRBJ1-4, with a weak D call TRBD1 (5 bases). Trimming left V 1 base short and J 2 bases short, with 11 bases between. The CDR3 is made up of 16 amino acids. Looked up from germline, CDR1 is SGHTA and CDR2 is FQGNSA. CDR3 nucleotide sequence: TGTGCCAGCAGCTTAGGGTGGCGGGGGACTAATGAAAAACTGTTTTTT. It encodes CASSLGWRGTNEKLFF.

The chain combines TRBV7-3 with TRBJ2-3, with 10 bases matching TRBD2. CDR3 size: 14 residues. After removal of 4 bases from V and 4 bases from J, the junction contained 2 bases not matched to a gene. Germline loops: CDR1 SGHTA, CDR2 FQGTGA. In DNA form, the CDR3 reads TGTGCCAGCAGCTCTAGCGGGGGACCAGATACGCAGTATTTT. This codes for CASSSSGGPDTQYF.